Sequencing of this T cell receptor (beta chain) was carried out in a study of T-cell memory formation after mild COVID-19. Study summary: TCR clusters mostly belonged to single donors. Study observations and caveats: Among clones contracting day 15 to 85, CD4/CD8 was balanced, whereas later expanders leaned CD4+.

Germline V gene lookup returns CDR1 KGHSH and CDR2 LQKENI. This CDR3 is 16 amino acids long. The V end was cut by 3 bases, the J end by 2 bases, with 17 bases between. About this clonotype: Antigen: not known.

TCRdb reprocessed the 5' RACE reads with MiXCR, giving one entry per CDR3 protein. In the table there are around 180,000 distinct CDR3 sequences, approximately 16% of which are singletons. The rearrangement joins TRBV18 to TRBJ2-7; possibly TRBD1 for D (5 bases). This TCR was recovered from an adult woman who had mild COVID-19 (a few samples of this study predate the infection). Cell type and time point are not known. Specimen: PBMCs or a T cell subset sorted from them (not recorded which). CDR3 in DNA: TGTGCCAGCTCACCGTGGGGCGGAATGATCACCTACGAGCAGTACTTC. The encoded protein is CASSPWGGMITYEQYF.